This T cell receptor (beta chain) was recorded in a study of OX40 agonist ivuxolimab in advanced cancers. Study-wide background: As their treatment, patients were administered ivuxolimab, an agonistic anti-OX40 (CD134) antibody. At 82.7% male, the cohort had a mean age of around 56 years, ranging from about 20 to 79. Patients in the trial were receiving intravenous ivuxolimab every 2 weeks, at doses of 0.01 to 10 mg/kg. Study findings and constraints: Low levels of normalized T-cell clonal expansion also appeared in some nonresponders.

Repertoires were generated with immunoSEQ multiplex PCR, while TCRdb's copy carries only in-frame clones and drops some. The sample yields about 63,000 clones, 80% to 90% seen once. Details on this clone: Its antigen is not known.

In germline, CDR1 is SGHRS, CDR2 YFSETQ. CDR3 length: 17 amino acids. Germline trimming cut 4 bases from V and 2 bases from J; bases unmatched to any gene: 13. This sample comprised CD4+ or CD8+ T cells sorted from blood, obtained in a trial of the OX40 agonist ivuxolimab. The chain employs TRBV5-1 and TRBJ2-7, with 9 positions matching TRBD2. The TCR comes from an adult with an advanced solid tumor such as melanoma, head and neck, liver or kidney cancer. CDR3 sequence reads: CASSPRPGREGPYEQYF. The CDR3 coding sequence is TGCGCCAGCAGCCCAAGGCCAGGGCGGGAGGGTCCCTACGAGCAGTACTTC.